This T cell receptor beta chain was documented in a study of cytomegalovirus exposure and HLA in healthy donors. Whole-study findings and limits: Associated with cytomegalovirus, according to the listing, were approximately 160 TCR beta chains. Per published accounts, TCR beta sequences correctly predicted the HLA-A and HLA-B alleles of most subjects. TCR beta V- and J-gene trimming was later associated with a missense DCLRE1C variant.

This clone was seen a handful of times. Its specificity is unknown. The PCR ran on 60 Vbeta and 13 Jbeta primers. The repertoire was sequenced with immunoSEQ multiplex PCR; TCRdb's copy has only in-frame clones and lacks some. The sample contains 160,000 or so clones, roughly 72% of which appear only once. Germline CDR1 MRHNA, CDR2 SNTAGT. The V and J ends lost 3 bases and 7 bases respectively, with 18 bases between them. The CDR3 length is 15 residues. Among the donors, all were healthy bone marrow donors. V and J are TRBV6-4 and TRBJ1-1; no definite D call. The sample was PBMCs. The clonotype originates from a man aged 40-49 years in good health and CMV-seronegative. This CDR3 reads CASSDSPGRPDEAFF. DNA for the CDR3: TGTGCCAGCAGTGATTCCCCTGGCAGGCCCGATGAAGCTTTCTTT.